This T cell receptor beta chain was identified during a study of spatial heterogeneity in lung cancer. At the level of the study: For the average unique TCR and UMI combination, more than 8.5 occurrences appeared in raw reads.

Time point noted: sample taken at primary tumor resection. In each case, whole RNA from tumor, nontumor lung or frozen PBMC was sequenced unsorted. This clonotype was observed at least ten times. Every molecule of TCR cDNA had its own unique molecular identifier. Each CDR3 protein gets one entry after TCRdb re-called the 5' RACE reads with MiXCR. This sample carries around 75,000 distinct CDR3 sequences, 13% of them seen once, and the ten largest clones take roughly 6.9%. The germline gives CDR1 SGHTA, CDR2 FQGNSA. The ends were cut back, 0 bases at V and 4 bases at J, with 15 bases in the middle. CDR3 length equals 16 residues.

This chain uses TRBV7-2 with TRBJ1-1, with TRBD1 as a possible D gene (5 bases). The starting material was PBMCs, obtained at surgery. The TCR was taken from a male donor with early-stage non-small cell lung cancer. The CDR3 nucleotides are TGTGCCAGCAGCTTAGCGCTTGAGGGGCGACGCACTGAAGCTTTCTTT. It yields the protein CASSLALEGRRTEAFF.